This T cell receptor beta chain was documented in a study of blood T cell repertoires in COVID-19. Study context: Donors in the United States, Italy and Spain gave samples during acute or convalescent COVID-19. PBMCs, B-cell-depleted T cells, or T cells provided the cDNA or gDNA that made up the material.

Sequenced by immunoSEQ multiplex PCR; TCRdb stores in-frame clones only, minus some. Found here are approximately 130,000 clones, approximately 80% of them singletons; the top ten hold 20% to 25%. The CDR3 is 15 residues long. Trimming removed 6 bases from V and 3 bases from J; junction bases left unmatched: 10. CDR1 is SGHDN, CDR2 FVKESK, per germline. This chain connects TRBV14 to TRBJ1-2; the match to TRBD1 covers 7 bases. This clonotype was sampled from an elderly man with acute or convalescent COVID-19. Sample: peripheral blood. DNA for the CDR3: TGTGCCAGCAGTCGACAGGGCGGATCCCACTATGGCTACACCTTC. Amino acid sequence: CASSRQGGSHYGYTF.